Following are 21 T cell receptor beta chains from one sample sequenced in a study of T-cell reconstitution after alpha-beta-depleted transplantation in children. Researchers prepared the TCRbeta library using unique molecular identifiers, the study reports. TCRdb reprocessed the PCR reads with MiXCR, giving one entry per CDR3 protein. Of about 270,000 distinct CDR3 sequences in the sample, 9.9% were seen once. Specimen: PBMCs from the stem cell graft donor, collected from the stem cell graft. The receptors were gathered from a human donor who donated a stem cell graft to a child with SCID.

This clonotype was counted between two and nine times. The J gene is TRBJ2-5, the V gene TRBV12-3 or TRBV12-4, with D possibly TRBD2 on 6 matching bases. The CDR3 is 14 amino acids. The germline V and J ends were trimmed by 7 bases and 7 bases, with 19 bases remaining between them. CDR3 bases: TGTGCCAGCAAACTAACGGCGGAGGGGTTGACCCAGTACTTC. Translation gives CASKLTAEGLTQYF.

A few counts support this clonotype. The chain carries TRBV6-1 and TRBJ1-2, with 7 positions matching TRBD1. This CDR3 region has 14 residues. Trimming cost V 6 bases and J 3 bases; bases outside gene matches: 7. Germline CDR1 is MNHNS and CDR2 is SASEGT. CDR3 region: CASSFDRDDYGYTF. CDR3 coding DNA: TGTGCCAGCAGCTTCGACAGGGACGACTATGGCTACACCTTC.

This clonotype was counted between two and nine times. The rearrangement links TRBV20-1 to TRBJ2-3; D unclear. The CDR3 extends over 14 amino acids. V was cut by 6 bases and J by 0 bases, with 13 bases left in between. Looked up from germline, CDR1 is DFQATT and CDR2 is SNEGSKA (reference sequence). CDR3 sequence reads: CSARVLTSTDTQYF. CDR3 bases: TGCAGTGCGCGCGTGCTAACTAGCACAGATACGCAGTATTTT.

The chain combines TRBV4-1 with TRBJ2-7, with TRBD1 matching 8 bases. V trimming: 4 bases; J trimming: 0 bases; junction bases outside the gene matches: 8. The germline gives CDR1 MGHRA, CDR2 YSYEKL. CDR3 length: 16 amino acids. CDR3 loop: CASSRELTGVSYEQYF. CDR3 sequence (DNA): TGCGCCAGCAGCCGAGAACTGACAGGGGTCTCCTACGAGCAGTACTTC.

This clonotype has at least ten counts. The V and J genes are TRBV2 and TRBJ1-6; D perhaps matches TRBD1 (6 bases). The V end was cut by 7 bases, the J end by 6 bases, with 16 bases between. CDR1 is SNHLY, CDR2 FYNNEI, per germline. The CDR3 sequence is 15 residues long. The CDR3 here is CASNLGTPVNSPLHF. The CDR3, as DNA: TGTGCCAGCAACCTAGGGACACCCGTTAATTCACCCCTCCACTTT.

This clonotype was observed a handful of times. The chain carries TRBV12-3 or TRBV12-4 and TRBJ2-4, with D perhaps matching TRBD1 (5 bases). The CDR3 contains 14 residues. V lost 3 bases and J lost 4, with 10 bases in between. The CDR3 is CASSFGDSKNIQYF. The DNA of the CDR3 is TGTGCCAGCAGTTTTGGTGACAGTAAAAACATTCAGTACTTC.

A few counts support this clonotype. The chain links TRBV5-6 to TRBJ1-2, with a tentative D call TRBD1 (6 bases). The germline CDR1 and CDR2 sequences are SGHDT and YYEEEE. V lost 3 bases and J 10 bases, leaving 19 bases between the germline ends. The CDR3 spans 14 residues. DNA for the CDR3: TGTGCCAGCAGCTCTCGGACAGCCTTATTCAACTACACCTTC. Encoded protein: CASSSRTALFNYTF. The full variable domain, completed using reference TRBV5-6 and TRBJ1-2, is DAGVTQSPTHLIKTRGQQVTLRCSPKSGHDTVSWYQQALGQGPQFIFQYYEEEERQRGNFPDRFSGHQFPNYSSELNVNALLLGDSALYLCASSSRTALFNYTFGSGTRLTVV.

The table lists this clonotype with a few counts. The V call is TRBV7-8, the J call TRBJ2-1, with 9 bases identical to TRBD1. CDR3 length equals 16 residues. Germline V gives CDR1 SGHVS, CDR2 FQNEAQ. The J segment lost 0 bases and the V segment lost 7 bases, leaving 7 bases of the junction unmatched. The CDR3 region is CASIVQGANSYNEQFF. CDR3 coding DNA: TGTGCCAGCATCGTACAGGGGGCGAACTCCTACAATGAGCAGTTCTTC.

The CDR3 DNA sequence: TGTGCCAGCAGCCCCGGGACTAGCGGGGGTGAGACCCAGTACTTC. As protein: CASSPGTSGGETQYF. J is TRBJ2-5 and V is TRBV7-9; 14 bases are shared with TRBD2. Germline loops: CDR1 SEHNR, CDR2 FQNEAQ (reference sequence). The trim removed 5 bases at V and 5 bases at J, leaving 4 bases unmatched. CDR3 length: 15 amino acids. Supplemented by reference TRBV7-9 and TRBJ2-5, the full variable domain reads DTGVSQNPRHKITKRGQNVTFRCDPISEHNRLYWYRQTLGQGPEFLTYFQNEAQLEKSRLLSDRFSAERPKGSFSTLEIQRTEQGDSAMYLCASSPGTSGGETQYFGPGTRLLVL.

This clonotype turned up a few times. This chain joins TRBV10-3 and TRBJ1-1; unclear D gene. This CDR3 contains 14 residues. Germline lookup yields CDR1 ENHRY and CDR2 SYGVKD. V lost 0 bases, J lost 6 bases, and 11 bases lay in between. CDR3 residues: CAISESGSGAEAFF. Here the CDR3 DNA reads TGTGCCATCAGTGAGTCAGGGTCGGGCGCTGAAGCTTTCTTT.

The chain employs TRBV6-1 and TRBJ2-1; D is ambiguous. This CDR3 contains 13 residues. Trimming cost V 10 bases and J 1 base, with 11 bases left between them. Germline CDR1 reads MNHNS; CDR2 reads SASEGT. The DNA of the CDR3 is TGTGCCACCCAAAAGGGATCCTACAATGAGCAGTTCTTC. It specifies CATQKGSYNEQFF.

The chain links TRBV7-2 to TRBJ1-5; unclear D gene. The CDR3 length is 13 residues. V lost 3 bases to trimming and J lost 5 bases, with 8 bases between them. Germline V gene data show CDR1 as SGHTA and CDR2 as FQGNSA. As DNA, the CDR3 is TGTGCCAGCAGCTTGCAACATGATCAGCCCCAGCATTTT. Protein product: CASSLQHDQPQHF.

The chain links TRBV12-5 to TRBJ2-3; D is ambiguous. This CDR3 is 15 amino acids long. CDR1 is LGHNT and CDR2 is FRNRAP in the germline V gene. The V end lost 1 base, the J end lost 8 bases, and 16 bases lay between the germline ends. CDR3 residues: CASGLGNLQVGTQYF. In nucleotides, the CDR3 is TGTGCTAGTGGTTTGGGGAACCTACAAGTAGGTACGCAGTATTTT.

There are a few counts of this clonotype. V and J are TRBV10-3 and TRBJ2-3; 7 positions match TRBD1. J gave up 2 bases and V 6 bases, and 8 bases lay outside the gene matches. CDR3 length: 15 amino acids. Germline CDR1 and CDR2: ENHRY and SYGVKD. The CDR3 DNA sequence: TGTGCCATCAGGGATCCGGGACAGTACACAGATACGCAGTATTTT. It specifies CAIRDPGQYTDTQYF.

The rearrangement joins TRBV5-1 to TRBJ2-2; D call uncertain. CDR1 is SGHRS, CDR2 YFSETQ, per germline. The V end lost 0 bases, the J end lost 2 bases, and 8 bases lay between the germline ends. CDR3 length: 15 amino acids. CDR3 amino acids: CASSLAILNTGELFF. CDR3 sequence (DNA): TGCGCCAGCAGCTTGGCGATATTAAACACCGGGGAGCTGTTTTTT.

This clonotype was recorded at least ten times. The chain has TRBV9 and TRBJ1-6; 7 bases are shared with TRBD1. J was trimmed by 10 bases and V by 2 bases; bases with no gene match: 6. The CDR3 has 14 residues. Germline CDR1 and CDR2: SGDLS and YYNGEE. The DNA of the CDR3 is TGTGCCAGCAGCGTTACCACAGGGGACTCACCCCTCCACTTT. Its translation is CASSVTTGDSPLHF.

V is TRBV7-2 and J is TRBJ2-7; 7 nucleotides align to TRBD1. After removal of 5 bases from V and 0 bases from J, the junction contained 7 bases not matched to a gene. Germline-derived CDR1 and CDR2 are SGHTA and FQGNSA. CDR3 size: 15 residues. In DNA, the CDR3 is TGTGCCAGCAGCGAAGGGACAGCTAGCTCCTACGAGCAGTACTTC. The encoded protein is CASSEGTASSYEQYF.

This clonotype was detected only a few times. For the CDR3, the DNA is TGTGCCAGCAGTTACTCGGTCCCCGGGGGGGAGCAGTACTTC. Translation gives CASSYSVPGGEQYF. The chain couples TRBV6-5 to TRBJ2-7, with 7 bases matching TRBD2. The length of the CDR3 is 14 residues. Unmatched junction bases numbered 6, after V lost 0 bases and J lost 7 bases. Per germline, CDR1 MNHEY and CDR2 SVGAGI.

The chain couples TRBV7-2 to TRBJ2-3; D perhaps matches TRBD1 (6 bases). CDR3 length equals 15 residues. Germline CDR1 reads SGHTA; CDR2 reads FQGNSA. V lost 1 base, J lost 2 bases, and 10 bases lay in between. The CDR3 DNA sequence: TGTGCCAGCAGCTTAGACAGGGCGCCCACAGATACGCAGTATTTT. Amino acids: CASSLDRAPTDTQYF.

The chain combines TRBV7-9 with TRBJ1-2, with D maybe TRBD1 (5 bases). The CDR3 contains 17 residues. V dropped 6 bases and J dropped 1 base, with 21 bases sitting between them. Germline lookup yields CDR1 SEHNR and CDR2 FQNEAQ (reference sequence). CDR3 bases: TGTGCCAGCAGTTCAACCCGGGACGGCAGTTTTAACTATGGCTACACCTTC. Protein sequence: CASSSTRDGSFNYGYTF.

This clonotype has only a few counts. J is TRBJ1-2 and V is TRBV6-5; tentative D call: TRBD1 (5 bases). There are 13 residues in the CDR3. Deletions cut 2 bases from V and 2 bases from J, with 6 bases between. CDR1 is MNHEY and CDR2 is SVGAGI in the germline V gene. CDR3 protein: CASSYQGNYGYTF. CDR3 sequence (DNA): TGTGCCAGCAGTTACCAGGGCAACTATGGCTACACCTTC.